The 13 T cell receptor beta chains below come from one sample, sequenced in a study of CD4+ T cells in melanoma. Assay used: immunoSEQ multiplex PCR; TCRdb lists only in-frame clones, some missing. The profile shows some 20,000 clones, 83% of them singletons. Specimen: cells from a culture (not recorded whether cultured in vitro). Every receptor here comes from a human donor with melanoma.

The V and J genes are TRBV7-9 and TRBJ2-5; D is possibly TRBD2 (6 bases). Germline V gene data show CDR1 as SEHNR and CDR2 as FQNEAQ (reference sequence). V was shortened by 3 bases and J by 5 bases, with 22 bases between the two germline ends. The CDR3 is made up of 17 amino acids. Here the CDR3 reads CASSFILGTGVAETQYF. Written as DNA, the CDR3 is TGTGCCAGCAGCTTCATATTAGGGACGGGGGTCGCCGAGACCCAGTACTTC.

The rearrangement links TRBV7-8 to TRBJ2-1; 8 nucleotides agree with TRBD2. V lost 3 bases and J lost 5; bases outside the gene matches: 9. Germline V gene data show CDR1 as SGHVS and CDR2 as FQNEAQ. This CDR3 spans 16 amino acids. The chain's CDR3 is CASSFRRAGDDNEQFF. CDR3 sequence (DNA): TGTGCCAGCAGCTTCAGAAGAGCGGGGGATGACAATGAGCAGTTCTTC. The variable domain in full, completed from reference TRBV7-8 and TRBJ2-1, reads GAGVSQSPRYKVAKRGQDVALRCDPISGHVSLFWYQQALGQGPEFLTYFQNEAQLDKSGLPSDRFFAERPEGSVSTLKIQRTQQEDSAVYLCASSFRRAGDDNEQFFGPGTRLTVL.

The gene calls are TRBV5-1 and TRBJ1-2, with a weak D call TRBD1 (6 bases). Germline V gene lookup returns CDR1 SGHRS and CDR2 YFSETQ. V was shortened by 0 bases and J by 0 bases, with 12 bases between the two germline ends. This CDR3 is 16 amino acids long. The CDR3 spells CASSLVGGASNYGYTF. The CDR3 region has the DNA TGCGCCAGCAGCTTGGTGGGGGGCGCGTCTAACTATGGCTACACCTTC.

V usage is TRBV5-1 and J usage is TRBJ1-6; D possibly corresponds to TRBD1 (6 bases). Germline V gives CDR1 SGHRS, CDR2 YFSETQ. The CDR3 spans 13 residues. V lost 3 bases and J 5 bases, leaving 6 bases between the germline ends. The DNA for the CDR3 is TGCGCCAGCAGCTGGACAGATAATTCACCCCTCCACTTT. Translation: CASSWTDNSPLHF.

The gene calls are TRBV11-1 and TRBJ2-7; tentatively, D is TRBD1 (6 bases). The germline V and J ends were trimmed by 1 base and 3 bases, with 13 bases remaining between them. The CDR3 spans 15 residues. Germline CDR1 SGHAT, CDR2 FQDESV (reference sequence). The CDR3 protein is CASSLVGNRVYEQYF. DNA for the CDR3: TGTGCCAGCAGCTTAGTGGGGAACAGGGTCTACGAGCAGTACTTC.

The chain carries TRBV5-1 and TRBJ1-4; D is uncertain. Germline CDR1 reads SGHRS; CDR2 reads YFSETQ. With 4 bases removed from V and 0 bases from J, the gap between germline ends came to 4 bases. The CDR3 contains 13 residues. CDR3 sequence (DNA): TGCGCCAGCAGCGTTGCAACTAATGAAAAACTGTTTTTT. Protein: CASSVATNEKLFF.

V gene TRBV18 combines with J gene TRBJ1-4; no reliable D call. CDR3 length: 14 residues. Germline V gene lookup returns CDR1 KGHSH and CDR2 LQKENI. The ends were cut back, 4 bases at V and 3 bases at J, with 9 bases in the middle. The CDR3 bases are TGTGCCAGCTCACTCCGGGCCTCTAATGAAAAACTGTTTTTT. Translating it yields CASSLRASNEKLFF.

The CDR3 DNA follows: TGTGCCAGCAGCTACAGACGGAACTCCTACGAGCAGTACTTC. Its translation is CASSYRRNSYEQYF. The V call is TRBV7-8, the J call TRBJ2-7; D uncertain. V was trimmed by 4 bases and J by 0 bases, leaving 10 bases between them. CDR3 length equals 14 residues. Germline CDR1 SGHVS, CDR2 FQNEAQ.

J is TRBJ2-7 and V is TRBV5-4; no firm D call. Germline loops: CDR1 SGHNT, CDR2 YYREEE (reference sequence). V dropped 0 bases and J dropped 2 bases, with 6 bases sitting between them. The CDR3 is 13 amino acids. The CDR3: CASSLEAAYEQYF. Written as DNA, the CDR3 is TGTGCCAGCAGCTTGGAGGCGGCCTACGAGCAGTACTTC.

The rearrangement joins TRBV27 to TRBJ2-7; the match to TRBD2 covers 8 bases. Germline V lookup: CDR1 MNHEY, CDR2 SMNVEV (reference sequence). This CDR3 comprises 14 residues. V was clipped by 7 bases and J by 2 bases; unmatched bases: 7. The CDR3: CASKWSGGTYEQYF. The CDR3 region has the DNA TGTGCCAGCAAGTGGAGCGGGGGAACCTACGAGCAGTACTTC.

J is TRBJ2-6 and V is TRBV6-5; 8 nucleotides agree with TRBD1. The CDR3 covers 15 residues. The V segment lost 6 bases and the J segment 4 bases; nucleotides outside the gene matches: 5. Germline loops: CDR1 MNHEY, CDR2 SVGAGI. CDR3: CASRAGGSGANVLTF. CDR3 sequence (DNA): TGTGCCAGCAGGGCAGGGGGCTCAGGGGCCAACGTCCTGACTTTC.

V is TRBV9 and J is TRBJ2-1, with D unresolved. Trimming cost V 3 bases and J 5 bases, with 15 bases left between them. The CDR3 contains 15 residues. Germline lookup yields CDR1 SGDLS and CDR2 YYNGEE. The CDR3 nucleotides read TGTGCCAGCAGCGCGTATTTGCAGCCCCACAATGAGCAGTTCTTC. Translating it yields CASSAYLQPHNEQFF. The variable domain in full, completed from reference TRBV9 and TRBJ2-1, reads DSGVTQTPKHLITATGQRVTLRCSPRSGDLSVYWYQQSLDQGLQFLIQYYNGEERAKGNILERFSAQQFPDLHSELNLSSLELGDSALYFCASSAYLQPHNEQFFGPGTRLTVL.

V usage is TRBV4-1 and J usage is TRBJ2-7; no reliable D call. Germline CDR1 MGHRA, CDR2 YSYEKL. Trimming removed 0 bases from V and 2 bases from J, with 11 bases in between. CDR3 length equals 15 residues. CDR3 sequence reads: CASSQEGNPPYEQYF. CDR3 coding DNA: TGCGCCAGCAGCCAAGAAGGGAATCCCCCCTACGAGCAGTACTTC.